This is a list of T cell receptor beta chains from one sample in a study of OX40 agonist ivuxolimab in advanced cancers. Method: immunoSEQ multiplex PCR; TCRdb's copy keeps in-frame clones and lacks some. The data hold 65,000 to 85,000 clones, with roughly 92% observed a single time. The sequenced sample was CD4+ or CD8+ T cells sorted from blood, obtained in a trial of the OX40 agonist ivuxolimab. These receptor sequences come from an adult with an advanced solid tumor such as melanoma, head and neck, liver or kidney cancer. The CDR3 runs from the conserved cysteine through the conserved F or W. Each record gives: J gene, D gene, V gene, clone size, CDR3 DNA, CDR3 protein. A D gene is named only where the DNA matches it firmly. Only part of the rows carry a size: once, few, many, or a class if the clone is expanded.

>TRBJ2-5|TRBD2|TRBV18|-
TGTGCCAGCTCACCCTCGGGGAGCGGGGGCGGAGAGACCCAGTACTTC
CASSPSGSGGGETQYF
>TRBJ2-2|TRBD1|TRBV7-9|-
TGTGCCAGCAGCGGAAGACAGGGGAGGAACACCGGGGAGCTGTTTTTT
CASSGRQGRNTGELFF
>TRBJ1-1|-|TRBV6-4|once
TGTGCCAGCAGTGACTCGAGGACTCCCAGGGTCCTGGAGTCGAACGCTTTCTTT
CASSDSRTPRVLESNAFF
>TRBJ2-5|TRBD1|TRBV19|-
TGTGCCAGTAGTATTGACAGGGGGCGGGAGACCCAGTACTTC
CASSIDRGRETQYF
>TRBJ2-1|-|TRBV23-1|few
TGCGCCAGCAGTAACCCCCCACAGGGACGGGGGTCCAATGAGCAGTTCTTC
CASSNPPQGRGSNEQFF
>TRBJ2-7|-|TRBV9|-
TGTGCCAGCAATCGGGCGCCTTCCTACGAGCAGTACTTC
CASNRAPSYEQYF
>TRBJ1-5|TRBD1|TRBV6-1|-
TGTGCCAGCAGTGCCCGGGACAGGGTGGGACAGCCCCAGCATTTT
CASSARDRVGQPQHF
>TRBJ2-7|-|TRBV7-6|-
TGTGCCAGCAGCACACCTGGCTCCTACGAGCAGTACTTC
CASSTPGSYEQYF
>TRBJ2-7|TRBD2|TRBV28|-
TGTGCCAGCCGGAGCGGGGCGCAATACGAGCAGTACTTC
CASRSGAQYEQYF
>TRBJ2-5|TRBD2|TRBV4-1|-
TGCGCCAGCAGCCCAAGGAGGGGCGCCTTGGGACTACAAGAGACCCAGTACTTC
CASSPRRGALGLQETQYF
>TRBJ1-1|-|TRBV6-5|-
TGTGCCAGCAGTTTTCAGGGAAACACTGAAGCTTTCTTT
CASSFQGNTEAFF
>TRBJ2-7|-|TRBV6-5|-
TGTGCCAGCGGGGACATCGAGCAGTACTTC
CASGDIEQYF
>TRBJ2-7|-|TRBV19|-
TGTGCCAGTAGTATTTACAACGAGCAGTACTTC
CASSIYNEQYF
>TRBJ2-5|TRBD2|TRBV5-1|-
TGCGCCAGCAGCTTGGCCGGACTAGCAGGACAAGAGACCCAGTACTTC
CASSLAGLAGQETQYF
>TRBJ1-3|-|TRBV7-9|-
TGTGCCAGCAGCGGCCAGGGTCGGTCGAAGCGAAACACCATATATTTT
CASSGQGRSKRNTIYF
>TRBJ1-2|-|TRBV2|-
TGTGCCAGCAGTGAAGCGAAAGGGTTCCATGGCTACACCTTC
CASSEAKGFHGYTF
>TRBJ2-1|-|TRBV11-2|-
TGTGCCAGCAGCTTAGATCTAAACCGGGGTGAGCAGTTCTTC
CASSLDLNRGEQFF
>TRBJ2-2|-|TRBV6-6|once
TGTGCCAGCGGATACGCAGGGATGGGGGGGCTGTTTTTT
CASGYAGMGGLFF
>TRBJ1-2|TRBD1|TRBV18|once
TGTGCCAGCTCACCGCGGGACAGGGAAGGGCCGGGGACCTTC
CASSPRDREGPGTF
>TRBJ2-1|TRBD1|TRBV5-1|once
TGCGCCACCCAACCACCGGGACAGGGAAAGCAGTTCTTC
CATQPPGQGKQFF
>TRBJ2-7|TRBD2|TRBV7-9|-
TGTGCCAGCAGCAGATGGACTAGCGGGGAATCCTACGAGCAGTACTTC
CASSRWTSGESYEQYF
>TRBJ2-7|-|TRBV19|-
TGTGCCAGTAGTATTAGTCCCCCTATCGGGGGCGCCTCCTACGAGCAGTACTTC
CASSISPPIGGASYEQYF
>TRBJ2-1|TRBD2|TRBV2|-
TGTGCCAGCAGTGAAGGGACTAGCCGGAATGAGCAGTTCTTC
CASSEGTSRNEQFF
>TRBJ2-6|-|TRBV6-1|-
TGTGCCAGCAGTGAACGCCCGCCCCTAGGCTCTGGGGCCAACGTCCTGACTTTC
CASSERPPLGSGANVLTF
>TRBJ1-6|TRBD1|TRBV5-8|-
TGTGCCAGCAGCTCCGGACAGGGTAATTCACCCCTCCACTTT
CASSSGQGNSPLHF
>TRBJ2-5|-|TRBV5-1|-
TGCGCCAGCAGCTTGTTGGACCAAGAGACCCAGTACTTC
CASSLLDQETQYF
>TRBJ2-6|-|TRBV6-5|-
TGTGCCAGCAGTTACCGGACGTCCAGGGCCAACGTCCTGACTTTC
CASSYRTSRANVLTF
>TRBJ2-2|-|TRBV21-1|-
TGTGCCAGCAGCGAGACGACAGGTTTTGGCGGGGAGCTGTTTTTT
CASSETTGFGGELFF
>TRBJ1-4|-|TRBV4-1|-
TGCGCCAGCAGCTGGAGATTTGCAACTAATGAAAAACTGTTTTTT
CASSWRFATNEKLFF
>TRBJ2-7|-|TRBV11-2|-
TGTGCCAGCAGCTTAGCCCAAACTAGACGGGGCGAGCAGTACTTC
CASSLAQTRRGEQYF
>TRBJ2-5|-|TRBV6-5|-
TGTGCCAGCAGCCTACTTGATGGGGAGACCCAGTACTTC
CASSLLDGETQYF
>TRBJ2-7|TRBD1|TRBV6-5|once
TGTGCCAGCAGTTACCAGCCCGGGACAGGGTCCTACGAGCAGTACTTC
CASSYQPGTGSYEQYF
>TRBJ1-1|-|TRBV19|-
TGTGCCAGTTATCGGGAGAACACTGAAGCTTTCTTT
CASYRENTEAFF
>TRBJ2-3|TRBD2|TRBV2|-
TGTGCCAGCAGGGGACTAGCGGGGGGCACAGATACGCAGTATTTT
CASRGLAGGTDTQYF
>TRBJ2-3|-|TRBV5-4|-
TGTGCCAGCAGGGACGGGGGACCCACAGATACGCAGTATTTT
CASRDGGPTDTQYF
>TRBJ2-3|TRBD2|TRBV10-1|few
TGCGCCAGCAGTCGGACTAGCGGGATGAGCACAGATACGCAGTATTTT
CASSRTSGMSTDTQYF